The 21 T cell receptor beta chains presented below share a single source sample, sequenced in a study of blood T cell repertoires in COVID-19. Produced via immunoSEQ multiplex PCR; TCRdb's table is partial and in-frame only. The sample lists some 220,000 clones; 70% to 90% were seen once. The specimen sequenced was peripheral blood. These receptor sequences come from a woman aged 55-70 years with active or convalescent COVID-19.

This clone has just one count. This chain uses TRBV28 with TRBJ2-5; 7 nucleotides align to TRBD1. The CDR3 loop spans 19 amino acids. Losses at the gene ends were 4 bases for V and 5 bases for J; bases not matched to a gene: 22. CDR1 is MDHEN, CDR2 SYDVKM, per germline. The CDR3 coding sequence is TGTGCCAGCAGTTCCACAGGGGATTTCGGTCGGGGATTCGCGGAGACCCAGTACTTC. It translates to CASSSTGDFGRGFAETQYF.

The table lists this clone with a few counts. V is TRBV7-2 and J is TRBJ1-3; perhaps TRBD1 as D (6 bases). The CDR3 extends over 16 amino acids. V was cut by 5 bases and J by 4 bases, with 18 bases left in between. Germline values: CDR1 SGHTA, CDR2 FQGNSA. CDR3 protein: CASSPGGGRRGNTIYF. DNA for the CDR3: TGTGCCAGCAGCCCGGGCGGGGGGCGGAGGGGAAACACCATATATTTT.

This rearrangement joins TRBV5-1 to TRBJ2-3; a weak D match, TRBD1 (6 bases). V gave up 0 bases and J gave up 4 bases, with 9 bases separating them. The CDR3 contains 14 residues. The germline gives CDR1 SGHRS, CDR2 YFSETQ. The CDR3 loop is CASSLGAGADTQYF. As DNA, the CDR3 is TGCGCCAGCAGCTTGGGGGCAGGGGCAGATACGCAGTATTTT.

The chain is built from TRBV5-5 and TRBJ1-6; 7 bases align to TRBD1. J was trimmed by 9 bases and V by 3 bases; bases with no gene match: 9. The CDR3 runs 15 residues. Germline CDR1 and CDR2: SGHKS and YYEKEE (reference sequence). CDR3 in amino acids: CASSSIGQETSPLHF. DNA of the CDR3: TGTGCCAGCAGCTCTATTGGACAGGAGACTTCACCCCTCCACTTT.

The gene calls are TRBV23-1 and TRBJ2-7; 13 nucleotides align to TRBD2. TRBV23-1 is filed as an ORF, its function uncertain. V shed 6 bases, J shed 3 bases, and the junction held 2 bases outside the gene matches. This CDR3 is 14 amino acids long. This chain's CDR3 is CASRRTSGGYEQYF. The CDR3 DNA is TGCGCCAGCAGACGGACTAGCGGGGGCTACGAGCAGTACTTC.

The chain combines TRBV28 with TRBJ1-1, with D perhaps TRBD1 (5 bases). V was trimmed by 5 bases and J by 5 bases, leaving 9 bases between them. Germline V gene sequence: CDR1 MDHEN, CDR2 SYDVKM. The CDR3 is 12 residues long. CDR3 in amino acids: CASSGEGTEAFF. The CDR3 DNA follows: TGTGCCAGCAGTGGGGAGGGGACTGAAGCTTTCTTT.

This chain links TRBV30 with TRBJ1-4; D perhaps matches TRBD1 (5 bases). Trimming pared 5 bases from V and 3 bases from J, leaving 10 bases between. This CDR3 is 13 amino acids long. From germline, CDR1 is GTSNPN and CDR2 SVGIG (reference sequence). Written as DNA, the CDR3 is TGTGCCTGGGAGAAGGGGTCTAATGAAAAACTGTTTTTT. Translated: CAWEKGSNEKLFF. The full variable domain, with the rest looked up from reference TRBV30 and TRBJ1-4, is SQTIHQWPATLVQPVGSPLSLECTVEGTSNPNLYWYRQAAGRGLQLLFYSVGIGQISSEVPQNLSASRPQDRQFILSSKKLLLSDSGFYLCAWEKGSNEKLFFGSGTQLSVL.

This chain connects TRBV19 to TRBJ2-1; D is perhaps TRBD2 (5 bases). The CDR3 is 17 amino acids. V was clipped by 6 bases and J by 0 bases, with 18 bases between them. Germline CDR1 is LNHDA and CDR2 is SQIVND (reference sequence). The CDR3 reads CASSSPGGRLSYNEQFF. CDR3 DNA: TGTGCCAGTAGCTCCCCCGGAGGTAGACTCTCCTACAATGAGCAGTTCTTC.

The chain links TRBV5-6 to TRBJ2-2; the match to TRBD2 covers 15 bases. V shed 2 bases and J 4 bases; nucleotides not matched to a gene: 3. Germline CDR1 reads SGHDT; CDR2 reads YYEEEE. The CDR3 loop spans 17 amino acids. CDR3 amino acids: CASSFGLAGGATGELFF. CDR3 bases: TGTGCCAGCAGCTTTGGACTAGCGGGAGGGGCCACCGGGGAGCTGTTTTTT.

This chain joins TRBV9 and TRBJ2-3, with D possibly being TRBD2 (6 bases). Per germline, CDR1 SGDLS and CDR2 YYNGEE. The CDR3 is made up of 15 amino acids. The V end was cut by 2 bases, the J end by 3 bases, with 13 bases between. DNA for the CDR3: TGTGCCAGCAGCGTGTTCGGACTACAGACAGATACGCAGTATTTT. Encoded protein: CASSVFGLQTDTQYF.

This clone was detected a few times. J is TRBJ1-4 and V is TRBV4-1, with 8 bases identical to TRBD1. The V and J ends lost 0 bases and 6 bases, in that order; junction bases with no gene match: 12. This CDR3 has 18 amino acids. The germline CDR1 and CDR2 sequences are MGHRA and YSYEKL. CDR3 sequence reads: CASSQDPRRQGTDEKLFF. In nucleotides, the CDR3 is TGCGCCAGCAGCCAAGATCCTCGACGACAGGGGACGGATGAAAAACTGTTTTTT.

This clone has just a few counts. This chain connects TRBV2 to TRBJ1-4; D possibly corresponds to TRBD1 (6 bases). Between the trimmed V and J ends, which lost 7 bases and 7 bases, there was a span of 19 bases. Germline-derived CDR1 and CDR2 are SNHLY and FYNNEI. CDR3 length equals 15 residues. The CDR3 is CASTNPGHPSEKLFF. For the CDR3, the DNA is TGTGCCAGCACCAACCCGGGACATCCTTCTGAAAAACTGTTTTTT.

The rearrangement joins TRBV5-6 to TRBJ1-2, with 7 bases that match TRBD1. The V gene end was trimmed by 2 bases and the J gene end by 4 bases; junction bases not matched to a gene: 8. Germline-derived CDR1 and CDR2 are SGHDT and YYEEEE. The CDR3 sequence is 15 residues long. DNA of the CDR3: TGTGCCAGCAGCTTCAGGGGGGCTGGTGGCTATGGCTACACCTTC. The encoded protein is CASSFRGAGGYGYTF.

The chain links TRBV15 to TRBJ2-5, with D possibly matching TRBD1 (5 bases). This CDR3 spans 14 amino acids. Germline assignment: CDR1 LNHNV and CDR2 YYDKDF (reference sequence). Between the trimmed V and J ends, which lost 2 bases and 5 bases, there was a span of 12 bases. The CDR3 region is CATSRSPNRETQYF. The CDR3, as DNA: TGTGCCACCAGCAGATCTCCTAACAGGGAGACCCAGTACTTC.

CDR3 in amino acids: CASSLEGLGNTIYF. DNA for the CDR3: TGTGCCAGCAGCCTGGAGGGTTTAGGAAACACCATATATTTT. This chain links TRBV13 with TRBJ1-3; D is undetermined. The length of the CDR3 is 14 residues. The germline gives CDR1 PRHDT, CDR2 FYEKMQ (reference sequence). V was cut by 5 bases and J by 4 bases, with 12 bases left in between.

In regard to this clone: Other DNA sequences in this specimen translate into the identical CDR3. This chain links TRBV5-1 with TRBJ2-3; 9 nucleotides align to TRBD2. This CDR3 is built from 16 residues. The trim removed 0 bases at V and 1 base at J, leaving 3 bases unmatched. The germline CDR1 and CDR2 sequences are SGHRS and YFSETQ. The DNA of the CDR3 is TGCGCCAGCAGCTTGGTATTAGCGGGGGGCACAGATACGCAGTATTTT. This gives the protein CASSLVLAGGTDTQYF. Together with reference TRBV5-1 and TRBJ2-3, the CDR3 gives the full variable domain: KAGVTQTPRYLIKTRGQQVTLSCSPISGHRSVSWYQQTPGQGLQFLFEYFSETQRNKGNFPGRFSGRQFSNSRSEMNVSTLELGDSALYLCASSLVLAGGTDTQYFGPGTRLTVL.

The chain carries TRBV24-1 and TRBJ1-2; D uncertain. From germline, CDR1 is KGHDR and CDR2 SFDVKD. The CDR3 contains 11 residues. The V end was cut by 6 bases, the J end by 8 bases, with 9 bases between. CDR3 sequence reads: CATSSEVGYTF. The CDR3 DNA is TGTGCCACCAGTTCAGAAGTAGGCTACACCTTC.

This chain uses TRBV2 with TRBJ1-3, with unresolved D. The CDR3 is 14 residues long. V was cut by 6 bases and J by 0 bases, with 9 bases left in between. Germline V lookup: CDR1 SNHLY, CDR2 FYNNEI. The CDR3 region is CASSPSYSGNTIYF. CDR3 DNA sequence: TGTGCCAGCAGCCCGTCCTACTCTGGAAACACCATATATTTT. Complete variable domain (other parts from reference TRBV2 and TRBJ1-3): EPEVTQTPSHQVTQMGQEVILRCVPISNHLYFYWYRQILGQKVEFLVSFYNNEISEKSEIFDDQFSVERPDGSNFTLKIRSTKLEDSAMYFCASSPSYSGNTIYFGEGSWLTVV.

The J gene is TRBJ1-6, the V gene TRBV5-6; D is uncertain. The CDR3 runs to 16 residues. Germline-derived CDR1 and CDR2 are SGHDT and YYEEEE. Trimming stripped 2 bases from V and 8 bases from J, with 17 bases between. CDR3 nucleotide sequence: TGTGCCAGCAGCTTTTCAGAGGCTCTTCAATATTCACCCCTCCACTTT. Protein sequence: CASSFSEALQYSPLHF. Full variable domain (remainder filled in from reference TRBV5-6 and TRBJ1-6): DAGVTQSPTHLIKTRGQQVTLRCSPKSGHDTVSWYQQALGQGPQFIFQYYEEEERQRGNFPDRFSGHQFPNYSSELNVNALLLGDSALYLCASSFSEALQYSPLHFGNGTRLTVT.

This sequence joins TRBV10-3 and TRBJ1-1; tentative D call: TRBD1 (5 bases). V was shortened by 4 bases and J by 6 bases, with 6 bases between the two germline ends. The CDR3 extends over 11 amino acids. The germline V gene encodes CDR1 ENHRY and CDR2 SYGVKD. The CDR3 nucleotides are TGTGCCATCAGTGCAGGGCCTGAAGCTTTCTTT. It is translated as CAISAGPEAFF.

This clone appeared a few times. The V and J genes are TRBV12-1 and TRBJ1-2; the D call in the table, TRBD1, was not verified against the DNA. TRBV12-1 is flagged as a pseudogene. The CDR3 consists of 16 residues. CDR3 nucleotides: TGTGCCAGCAGCTTTGGGGGACAGAGGAGATTCTATGGCTACACCTTC. Its protein is CASSFGGQRRFYGYTF.